This is a list of T cell receptor beta chains from one sample in a study of T cell responses to AZD1222 COVID-19 vaccine. The table came from immunoSEQ multiplex PCR; TCRdb's copy has only in-frame clones and leaves some out. In the table there are about 150,000 clones, 75% to 90% of which are singletons. Sequencing used peripheral blood, obtained on day 0 of AZD1222 vaccination. Receptors were obtained from an adult in good health. Each CDR3 is given with its conserved first and last residue. The D gene is left open where the match is weak. Some rows have no size entry. The others give once, few or many, or a class for an expanded clone.

j_call,clone_size,d_call,v_call,cdr3_nt,cdr3_aa
TRBJ2-1,.,.,TRBV11-3,TGTGCCAGCAGCTTCGCCCAGGGGTCGTGGCAGTTCTTC,CASSFAQGSWQFF
TRBJ2-7,.,TRBD1,TRBV10-3,TGTGCCATCAGTGAGTCGGACAGGGCCCAGTACTTC,CAISESDRAQYF
TRBJ1-4,.,TRBD1,TRBV9,TGTGCCAGCAGCCAAACAGGGGGCTACGAAAAACTGTTTTTT,CASSQTGGYEKLFF
TRBJ1-2,.,.,TRBV5-1,TGCGCCAGCAGCCCCGCCCGGACCAACTATGGCTACACCTTC,CASSPARTNYGYTF
TRBJ1-1,.,.,TRBV7-9,TGTGCCAGCAGCCCACAAGGGACGGTGAGCACTGAAGCTTTCTTT,CASSPQGTVSTEAFF
TRBJ2-1,.,.,TRBV7-9,TGTGCCAGCTGGCGCCGCTTAGGGGATGAGCAGTTCTTC,CASWRRLGDEQFF
TRBJ1-1,.,TRBD1,TRBV10-1,TGCGCCAGCAGCTCGGGACAGGGGGTGAACACTGAAGCTTTCTTT,CASSSGQGVNTEAFF
TRBJ1-6,.,TRBD1,TRBV7-8,TGTGCCAGCAGCTTAGAGCAGGGGGGTATTTCACCCCTCCACTTT,CASSLEQGGISPLHF
TRBJ1-3,.,TRBD1,TRBV4-1,TGCGCCAGCAGCCATGGACAGGGGAGTTCTGGAAACACCATATATTTT,CASSHGQGSSGNTIYF
TRBJ1-1,once,.,TRBV10-3,TGTGCCATCAGTGATACAATTCCCAGCGCTGAAGCTTTCTTT,CAISDTIPSAEAFF
TRBJ1-5,once,TRBD1,TRBV6-5,TGTGCCAGCAGTCAAACAGGGGTGAGCAATCAGCCCCAGCATTTT,CASSQTGVSNQPQHF
TRBJ1-4,.,.,TRBV5-1,TGCGCCAGCAGCGATAGGGGACTATCTAATGAAAAACTGTTTTTT,CASSDRGLSNEKLFF
TRBJ2-2,once,TRBD2,TRBV4-1,TGCGCCAGCAGCCAACAGGGACTAGCGGAAGCCGGGGAGCTGTTTTTT,CASSQQGLAEAGELFF
TRBJ1-4,few,TRBD1,TRBV18,TGTGCCAGTTCACTGGGACAGTTGGCAACTAATGAAAAACTGTTTTTT,CASSLGQLATNEKLFF
TRBJ2-2,.,.,TRBV5-1,TGCGCCAGTAGAGATAACACCGGGGAGCTGTTTTTT,CASRDNTGELFF
TRBJ1-5,.,TRBD1,TRBV19,TGTGCCACAAAACAGGACAGGGAAGGATATCAGCCCCAGCATTTT,CATKQDREGYQPQHF
TRBJ1-3,.,.,TRBV4-2,TGTGCCAGCAGCCAACTAGCAGGGACACTTGGAAACACCATATATTTT,CASSQLAGTLGNTIYF
TRBJ2-3,.,.,TRBV18,TGTGCCAGCTCACCACGGAGATACGACCCCACAGATACGCAGTATTTT,CASSPRRYDPTDTQYF
TRBJ2-7,.,.,TRBV5-1,TGCGCCAGCAGCTTGGCCGGGGATACCTACGAGCAGTACTTC,CASSLAGDTYEQYF
TRBJ2-7,.,.,TRBV27,TGTGCCAGCAGGAGGCAGGGCTACTACGAGCAGTACTTC,CASRRQGYYEQYF
TRBJ1-3,.,.,TRBV7-8,TGTGCCAGCAGCCCTCTAGGGGGGACAACGGGCTCTGGAAACACCATATATTTT,CASSPLGGTTGSGNTIYF
TRBJ2-7,.,.,TRBV19,TGTGCCAGTAGTACAGGAAACGAGCAGTACTTC,CASSTGNEQYF
TRBJ1-2,.,.,TRBV5-1,TGCGCCAGCAGCTTGGGACAGGTGGTTTTATACCCGTATGGCTACACCTTC,CASSLGQVVLYPYGYTF
TRBJ1-6,.,TRBD1,TRBV25-1,TGTGCCAGCAGTGAAAATGGACAGGGAGGGTCACCCCTCCACTTT,CASSENGQGGSPLHF
TRBJ1-5,.,.,TRBV10-3,TGTGCCATCAGTGAAGAATGGACCAATCAGCCCCAGCATTTT,CAISEEWTNQPQHF
TRBJ2-5,.,TRBD2,TRBV7-2,TGTGCCAGCAGCCTAGGGACTAGCTACGAGGAGACCCAGTACTTC,CASSLGTSYEETQYF
TRBJ1-1,.,TRBD1,TRBV6-5,TGTGCCAGCAGTTACGCAGGGGGCGCGAACACTGAAGCTTTCTTT,CASSYAGGANTEAFF
TRBJ1-5,.,.,TRBV12-2,TGTGCAAGTCGCTCTATGAATAGACAGAAGAATCAGCCCCAGCATTTT,CASRSMNRQKNQPQHF
TRBJ2-7,.,.,TRBV6-4,TGTGCCAGCAGTGACTCCCTCGGTGGAGAGCAGTACTTC,CASSDSLGGEQYF
TRBJ1-5,.,.,TRBV6-5,TGTGCCAGCAGTTACGGTCCCAATCAGCCCCAGCATTTT,CASSYGPNQPQHF
TRBJ1-3,.,.,TRBV24-1,TGTGCCACCAGTGACGCGGGACCTGGAAACACCATATATTTT,CATSDAGPGNTIYF
TRBJ1-1,once,.,TRBV4-1,TGCGCCAGCAGCCCTGGACAGACGGGCGTGACTGAAGCTTTCTTT,CASSPGQTGVTEAFF
TRBJ2-1,.,TRBD2,TRBV5-4,TGTGCCTCCCGGACACACGGGGGGTGGGGTGAGCAGTTCTTC,CASRTHGGWGEQFF
TRBJ1-2,.,TRBD1,TRBV27,TGTGCCAGCAGTTCCGTTCCCGGGACAGATGGCTACACCTTC,CASSSVPGTDGYTF
TRBJ1-2,.,TRBD1,TRBV5-1,TGCGCCAGCAGCTCCGGACAGGGGCCCTATGGCTACACCTTC,CASSSGQGPYGYTF
TRBJ2-3,.,.,TRBV12-3/TRBV12-4,TGTGCCAGCACGATGACAGATACGCAGTATTTT,CASTMTDTQYF
TRBJ1-6,once,.,TRBV5-4,TGTGCCAGCAGCTTGGCCGGGCCGGAGAACAATTCACCCCTCCACTTT,CASSLAGPENNSPLHF
TRBJ2-5,.,.,TRBV27,TGTGCCAGCAGTTTATTGGGAGGGGGGTCCCAAGAGACCCAGTACTTC,CASSLLGGGSQETQYF